This T cell receptor (beta chain) was captured in a study of T cells after yellow fever vaccination. In its sample, this clonotype was seen many times. What it binds is unknown. The germline gives CDR1 SGDLS, CDR2 YYNGEE. CDR3 length: 13 residues. Germline trimming cut 7 bases from V and 4 bases from J; bases unmatched to any gene: 3. Findings and caveats of the study: Booster sampling recovered most clones from primary vaccination (approximately 96% CD4, 80% to 90% CD8). Few clonotypes appeared in both CD4 and CD8 compartments.

TCRdb independently ran MiXCR on the 5' RACE reads; one entry per CDR3 protein. Of tens of thousands of distinct CDR3 sequences in the sample, around 7% were seen once. Sequencing was performed on CD8+ T cells sorted from PBMCs, taken approximately 11 days after the first yellow fever vaccination. V gene TRBV9 combines with J gene TRBJ1-2; 11 bases fit TRBD1. The receptor was derived from a man aged 18 to 30 who received the YFV17D yellow fever vaccine. The CDR3 here is CASGQGAGYGYTF. CDR3 DNA sequence: TGTGCCAGCGGACAGGGGGCGGGCTATGGCTACACCTTC.